Below are 8 T cell receptor beta chains sequenced from a single sample in a study of blood T cell repertoires in COVID-19. The assay was immunoSEQ multiplex PCR, and TCRdb's table has in-frame clones only and misses some. Of tens of thousands of clones listed, 80% to 90% were seen once; the top ten hold 1% to 1.5%. The material sequenced was peripheral blood. The receptors originated from a woman aged 40 to 55 with acute or convalescent COVID-19.

The chain has TRBV6-1 and TRBJ1-5, with 8 nucleotides matching TRBD1. Germline V gene sequence: CDR1 MNHNS, CDR2 SASEGT. The CDR3 is made up of 14 amino acids. V lost 5 bases, J lost 6 bases, and 6 bases stayed unmatched. The CDR3 loop reads CASSPTGGVQPQHF. The CDR3 DNA follows: TGTGCCAGCAGTCCTACAGGGGGAGTTCAGCCCCAGCATTTT.

The chain joins TRBV9 to TRBJ1-4; 10 nucleotides match TRBD1. The germline V gene encodes CDR1 SGDLS and CDR2 YYNGEE. This CDR3 region has 14 residues. The V segment lost 3 bases and the J segment 6 bases; nucleotides outside the gene matches: 2. CDR3 sequence: CASSAGQGDEKLFF. CDR3 nucleotide sequence: TGTGCCAGCAGCGCCGGACAGGGGGATGAAAAACTGTTTTTT.

This sequence joins TRBV19 and TRBJ2-5; the D gene is possibly TRBD2 (5 bases). This CDR3 comprises 13 residues. Germline CDR1 and CDR2: LNHDA and SQIVND (reference sequence). V shed 0 bases and J shed 11 bases, with 13 bases lying between them. The CDR3 DNA reads as TGTGCCAGTAGTATAGATATCGTGGGAGTGCAGTACTTC. Translating it yields CASSIDIVGVQYF. Together with reference TRBV19 and TRBJ2-5, the CDR3 gives the full variable domain: DGGITQSPKYLFRKEGQNVTLSCEQNLNHDAMYWYRQDPGQGLRLIYYSQIVNDFQKGDIAEGYSVSREKKESFPLTVTSAQKNPTAFYLCASSIDIVGVQYFGPGTRLLVL.

This chain connects TRBV5-8 to TRBJ1-2; D remains unclear. The CDR3 is made up of 12 amino acids. The germline V gene encodes CDR1 SGHTS and CDR2 YDEGEE. The V and J ends lost 2 bases and 4 bases respectively, with 6 bases between them. CDR3 region: CASSFVIYGYTF. The DNA for the CDR3 is TGTGCCAGCAGCTTTGTAATCTATGGCTACACCTTC.

The chain links TRBV29-1 to TRBJ1-5, with 9 bases aligning to TRBD1. V shed 7 bases, J shed 7 bases, and the junction held 8 bases outside the gene matches. Germline V CDR1 and CDR2: SQVTM, ANQGSEA. The CDR3 contains 13 residues. CDR3 amino acids: CSAATGGGQPQHF. CDR3 bases: TGCAGCGCCGCTACAGGGGGCGGCCAGCCCCAGCATTTT.

The rearrangement links TRBV7-3 to TRBJ2-5, with a possible D match to TRBD2 (5 bases). This CDR3 has 13 residues. With 0 bases removed from V and 3 bases from J, the gap between germline ends came to 5 bases. Per the germline V gene, CDR1 is SGHTA and CDR2 is FQGTGA. The CDR3 DNA sequence: TGTGCCAGCAGCTTAACGAGGGAAGAGACCCAGTACTTC. It encodes CASSLTREETQYF.

The chain couples TRBV7-9 to TRBJ1-1, with D possibly being TRBD1 (5 bases). CDR1 and CDR2 (germline): SEHNR, FQNEAQ (reference sequence). V lost 4 bases to trimming and J lost 0 bases, with 15 bases between them. CDR3 size: 16 residues. The CDR3 region is CASSSGGWGVNTEAFF. The CDR3 DNA follows: TGTGCCAGCAGCTCAGGCGGGTGGGGGGTGAACACTGAAGCTTTCTTT.

This clone was seen just once. The gene calls are TRBV7-9 and TRBJ1-1; D gene ambiguous. CDR1 is SEHNR and CDR2 is FQNEAQ in the germline V gene (reference sequence). The CDR3 length is 14 residues. Trimming pared 6 bases from V and 0 bases from J, leaving 11 bases between. The CDR3 bases are TGTGCCAGCAGGCCTATGACTGTGAACACTGAAGCTTTCTTT. Protein sequence: CASRPMTVNTEAFF.